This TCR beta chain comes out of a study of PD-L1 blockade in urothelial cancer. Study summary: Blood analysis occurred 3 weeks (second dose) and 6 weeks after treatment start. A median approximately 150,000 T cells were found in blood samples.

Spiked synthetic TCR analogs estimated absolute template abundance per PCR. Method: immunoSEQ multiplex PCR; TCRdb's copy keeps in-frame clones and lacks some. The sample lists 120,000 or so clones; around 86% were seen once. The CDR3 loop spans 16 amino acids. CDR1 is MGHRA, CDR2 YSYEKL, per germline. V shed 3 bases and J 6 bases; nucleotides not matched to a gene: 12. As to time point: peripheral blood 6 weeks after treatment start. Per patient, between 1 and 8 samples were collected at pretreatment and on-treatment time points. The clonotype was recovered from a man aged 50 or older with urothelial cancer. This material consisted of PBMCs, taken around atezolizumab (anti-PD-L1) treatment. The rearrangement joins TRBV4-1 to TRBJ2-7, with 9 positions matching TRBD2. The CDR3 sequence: CASSHAPGTSLSEQYF. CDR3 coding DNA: TGCGCCAGCAGCCATGCCCCCGGGACTAGCCTCTCCGAGCAGTACTTC.